These 18 T cell receptor beta chains originate from one sample sequenced in a study of shared clonotypes between healthy human individuals. Clones were sequenced by immunoSEQ multiplex PCR, and TCRdb holds only the in-frame ones, with some missing. The repertoire consists of about 1 million clones, with approximately 76% occurring once and the leading ten covering approximately 1.3%. The specimen was memory CD4+ T cells sorted from blood. Subset described: CD45RA-negative fraction. These receptors came from a young man in good health.

The V and J genes are TRBV4-1 and TRBJ1-4; D may be TRBD1 (5 bases). The germline V and J ends were trimmed by 5 bases and 1 base, with 14 bases remaining between them. Germline CDR1 MGHRA, CDR2 YSYEKL. The CDR3 consists of 16 residues. The CDR3 nucleotides read TGCGCCAGCAGCACCTCCCGGGGGTTAACTAATGAAAAACTGTTTTTT. This sequence encodes CASSTSRGLTNEKLFF.

The rearrangement links TRBV19 to TRBJ1-3, with TRBD1 matching over 7 bases. V was pared by 4 bases and J by 4 bases, with 13 bases of the junction left unmatched. The CDR3 loop spans 17 amino acids. Germline V CDR1 and CDR2: LNHDA, SQIVND (reference sequence). This CDR3 reads CASSKTPATGEGNTIYF. In DNA, the CDR3 is TGTGCCAGTAGTAAGACCCCTGCCACAGGGGAGGGAAACACCATATATTTT. The complete variable domain, with remaining parts taken from reference TRBV19 and TRBJ1-3, reads DGGITQSPKYLFRKEGQNVTLSCEQNLNHDAMYWYRQDPGQGLRLIYYSQIVNDFQKGDIAEGYSVSREKKESFPLTVTSAQKNPTAFYLCASSKTPATGEGNTIYFGEGSWLTVV.

The rearrangement links TRBV28 to TRBJ1-2; D unclear. Germline assignment: CDR1 MDHEN and CDR2 SYDVKM. The V gene lost 4 bases and the J gene lost 6 bases, with 9 bases spanning the gap. CDR3 size: 12 residues. CDR3 DNA sequence: TGTGCCAGCAGTTCGGAATCGGATGGCTACACCTTC. Protein sequence: CASSSESDGYTF.

The V and J genes are TRBV30 and TRBJ2-1, with 7 bases lining up with TRBD2. The germline gives CDR1 GTSNPN, CDR2 SVGIG (reference sequence). The CDR3 is 14 amino acids. Trimming at V came to 8 bases and at J to 10 bases, leaving 17 bases not matched to a gene. CDR3 sequence: CAARGGSWAGEQFF. The CDR3 DNA reads TGTGCCGCAAGGGGCGGGAGCTGGGCCGGGGAGCAGTTCTTC.

This chain joins TRBV11-2 and TRBJ2-7; weak D call: TRBD2 (5 bases). Germline lookup yields CDR1 SGHAT and CDR2 FQNNGV. Trimming pared 5 bases from V and 0 bases from J, leaving 11 bases between. The CDR3 covers 14 residues. As DNA, the CDR3 is TGTGCCAGCAGCCCCCAAGGGAGCTCCTACGAGCAGTACTTC. Residues: CASSPQGSSYEQYF. Drawing the rest from reference TRBV11-2 and TRBJ2-7, the complete variable domain is EAGVAQSPRYKIIEKRQSVAFWCNPISGHATLYWYQQILGQGPKLLIQFQNNGVVDDSQLPKDRFSAERLKGVDSTLKIQPAKLEDSAVYLCASSPQGSSYEQYFGPGTRLTVT.

This clone has more than one count but fewer than ten. This chain connects TRBV9 to TRBJ1-4; 8 positions match TRBD1. The germline CDR1 and CDR2 sequences are SGDLS and YYNGEE. Trimming took 0 bases from V and 7 from J; bases not matched to a gene: 2. CDR3 length: 14 amino acids. CDR3 DNA: TGTGCCAGCAGCGTAGAAGACAGGGGTGAAAAACTGTTTTTT. Its translation is CASSVEDRGEKLFF.

This sequence joins TRBV5-6 and TRBJ2-7; D is perhaps TRBD1 (5 bases). Looked up from germline, CDR1 is SGHDT and CDR2 is YYEEEE. The CDR3 length is 14 residues. The V gene lost 2 bases and the J gene lost 0 bases, with 9 bases spanning the gap. The DNA for the CDR3 is TGTGCCAGCAGCTTCCGGCAGGGCTCCTACGAGCAGTACTTC. This sequence encodes CASSFRQGSYEQYF. Looking up the rest from reference TRBV5-6 and TRBJ2-7 gives the full variable domain: DAGVTQSPTHLIKTRGQQVTLRCSPKSGHDTVSWYQQALGQGPQFIFQYYEEEERQRGNFPDRFSGHQFPNYSSELNVNALLLGDSALYLCASSFRQGSYEQYFGPGTRLTVT.

This chain links TRBV18 with TRBJ2-7; D ambiguous. The CDR3 contains 13 residues. The V gene's germline CDR1 is KGHSH and CDR2 LQKENI. V was trimmed by 2 bases and J by 4 bases, leaving 9 bases between them. CDR3 in DNA: TGTGCCAGCTCACCATCGTTAAGGTACGAGCAGTACTTC. Translating gives CASSPSLRYEQYF.

The chain has TRBV7-9 and TRBJ2-7; 8 positions agree with TRBD1. Looked up from germline, CDR1 is SEHNR and CDR2 is FQNEAQ (reference sequence). The CDR3 sequence is 14 residues long. Germline trimming cut 5 bases from V and 3 bases from J; bases unmatched to any gene: 6. The CDR3 coding sequence is TGTGCCAGCAGCCGGGACAGGTACTACTACGAGCAGTACTTC. Its translation is CASSRDRYYYEQYF.

This sequence joins TRBV5-1 and TRBJ2-3, with 13 bases that match TRBD2. The CDR3 has 18 amino acids. The V gene's germline CDR1 is SGHRS and CDR2 YFSETQ. Trimming at V came to 4 bases and at J to 2 bases, leaving 10 bases not matched to a gene. The CDR3 nucleotides are TGCGCCAGCAGCAACGGACTAGCGGGGGCCCAGATCACAGATACGCAGTATTTT. Residues: CASSNGLAGAQITDTQYF.

The chain combines TRBV6-5 with TRBJ1-1; D is unresolved. V dropped 6 bases and J dropped 9 bases, with 20 bases sitting between them. The germline V gene has CDR1 MNHEY and CDR2 SVGAGI. This CDR3 region has 14 residues. CDR3 sequence (DNA): TGTGCCAGCAGACTCGAGCAGGCAGGCCCGAAAGCTTTCTTT. It codes for CASRLEQAGPKAFF.

The J gene is TRBJ2-5, the V gene TRBV20-1; D is undetermined. Trimming took 1 base from V and 1 from J, leaving 1 base between them. This CDR3 contains 11 residues. Germline V gene sequence: CDR1 DFQATT, CDR2 SNEGSKA (reference sequence). CDR3 protein: CSARAQETQYF. CDR3 DNA sequence: TGCAGTGCTAGAGCCCAAGAGACCCAGTACTTC.

The rearrangement uses TRBV28 and TRBJ2-3, with 7 nucleotides matching TRBD1. The CDR3 sequence is 12 residues long. Germline lookup yields CDR1 MDHEN and CDR2 SYDVKM. Trimming removed 8 bases from V and 4 bases from J; junction bases left unmatched: 3. CDR3 bases: TGTGCCAGCGGGACAGTAGCAGATACGCAGTATTTT. Its protein product is CASGTVADTQYF.

In its sample, this clone was seen many times. The chain is built from TRBV10-3 and TRBJ1-5; D is perhaps TRBD1 (5 bases). The CDR3 contains 14 residues. Germline CDR1 ENHRY, CDR2 SYGVKD. The V end lost 6 bases, the J end lost 4 bases, and 13 bases lay between the germline ends. The CDR3 sequence is CAISGDGANQPQHF. The CDR3 bases are TGTGCCATCAGCGGGGACGGGGCTAATCAGCCCCAGCATTTT.

This clone came up a few times. The chain joins TRBV6-6 to TRBJ1-5; D uncertain. With 5 bases removed from V and 3 bases from J, the gap between germline ends came to 8 bases. Looked up from germline, CDR1 is MNHNY and CDR2 is SVGAGI (reference sequence). The CDR3 has 13 amino acids. The CDR3 loop is CASSRIFNQPQHF. Written as DNA, the CDR3 is TGTGCCAGCAGTCGTATATTCAATCAGCCCCAGCATTTT.

The CDR3 sequence: CASSPMGVGAYEQYF. The DNA of the CDR3 is TGTGCCAGCAGCCCTATGGGAGTTGGAGCCTACGAGCAGTACTTC. The chain joins TRBV9 to TRBJ2-7; tentatively, D is TRBD2 (5 bases). CDR1 and CDR2 (germline): SGDLS, YYNGEE. The CDR3 extends over 15 amino acids. V lost 4 bases, J lost 2 bases, and 16 bases lay in between.

The V and J genes are TRBV4-3 and TRBJ2-3; 11 bases are shared with TRBD1. There are 16 residues in the CDR3. Losses at the gene ends were 2 bases for V and 4 bases for J; bases not matched to a gene: 5. Germline CDR1 and CDR2: LGHNA and YSLEER. CDR3 sequence: CASSQLGQGVSDTQYF. The CDR3 coding sequence is TGCGCCAGCAGCCAATTGGGACAGGGGGTATCAGATACGCAGTATTTT.

This clone was counted once. The chain joins TRBV5-6 to TRBJ2-7; a possible D gene is TRBD1 (5 bases). Per germline, CDR1 SGHDT and CDR2 YYEEEE. The CDR3 loop spans 13 amino acids. V was shortened by 1 base and J by 6 bases, with 11 bases between the two germline ends. CDR3 region: CASSLFRVGEQYF. CDR3 sequence (DNA): TGTGCCAGCAGCTTGTTCAGGGTTGGCGAGCAGTACTTC.